This T cell receptor (beta chain) was identified in a study of early T cells in non-severe SARS-CoV-2 infection. One entry per CDR3 protein, called by TCRdb with MiXCR from the 5' RACE reads. Of approximately 37,000 distinct CDR3 sequences listed, about 5.3% are singletons. The germline V and J ends were trimmed by 0 bases and 6 bases, with 13 bases remaining between them. CDR1 is SGDLS, CDR2 YYNGEE, per germline. The CDR3 runs 15 residues. This clonotype was counted ten times or more. This rearrangement joins TRBV9 to TRBJ2-1, with D hard to call. The sample in question was whole blood, obtained at baseline. This clonotype was sampled from an adult who was a healthcare worker with PCR-confirmed SARS-CoV-2 infection or an uninfected control (not recorded which). The CDR3 DNA sequence: TGTGCCAGCAGCGTAGTAGGAGTTCAGAGCAATGAGCAGTTCTTC. It translates to CASSVVGVQSNEQFF.